The 6 T cell receptor beta chains below were found in one sample sequenced in a study of patients and donors after allogeneic stem cell transplantation. Via MiXCR, TCRdb re-called the RT-PCR reads, giving one row per CDR3 protein. The repertoire holds about 40,000 distinct CDR3 sequences, with about 31% as singletons. Sequences were obtained from blood, either unsorted or a sorted T cell fraction (not recorded which). The origin of the receptors is a human donor who was either an allogeneic HSCT recipient or a stem cell or donor lymphocyte infusion donor (not recorded which). It is not recorded whose cells these are; they may come from a transplant donor.

This clonotype was counted only a few times. The genes are TRBV12-3 or TRBV12-4 and TRBJ2-3; 10 nucleotides align to TRBD2. Losses at the gene ends were 6 bases for V and 5 bases for J; bases not matched to a gene: 8. The CDR3 contains 15 residues. CDR3 loop: CASREAGGRRDTQYF. In DNA form, the CDR3 reads TGTGCCAGCAGGGAAGCGGGAGGGAGGCGAGATACGCAGTATTTT.

This clonotype was seen a handful of times. The chain joins TRBV11-2 to TRBJ2-1, with 10 positions matching TRBD2. Germline loops: CDR1 SGHAT, CDR2 FQNNGV. After removal of 1 base from V and 12 bases from J, the junction contained 3 bases not matched to a gene. The CDR3 consists of 13 residues. As DNA, the CDR3 is TGTGCCAGCAGCTTAGGGGCTAGCGGGGGGCAGTTCTTC. Translating it yields CASSLGASGGQFF. Looking up the rest from reference TRBV11-2 and TRBJ2-1 gives the full variable domain: EAGVAQSPRYKIIEKRQSVAFWCNPISGHATLYWYQQILGQGPKLLIQFQNNGVVDDSQLPKDRFSAERLKGVDSTLKIQPAKLEDSAVYLCASSLGASGGQFFGPGTRLTVL.

The chain uses TRBV20-1 and TRBJ2-3, with 8 bases that match TRBD2. The CDR3 totals 13 residues. Germline trimming cut 4 bases from V and 5 bases from J; bases unmatched to any gene: 5. Germline CDR1 DFQATT, CDR2 SNEGSKA (reference sequence). The CDR3 sequence is CSAKAGVGDTQYF. The CDR3 DNA reads as TGCAGTGCTAAAGCGGGAGTCGGAGATACGCAGTATTTT.

This clonotype was counted a few times. V is TRBV25-1 and J is TRBJ1-2, with D hard to call. This CDR3 is 13 amino acids long. Germline V gene lookup returns CDR1 MGHDK and CDR2 SYGVNS. Trimming cost V 3 bases and J 1 base, with 6 bases left between them. The CDR3 bases are TGTGCCAGCAGTGATTCCGTTAACTATGGCTACACCTTC. It translates to CASSDSVNYGYTF.

This clonotype was seen a handful of times. The V and J genes are TRBV3-1 and TRBJ1-6; a weak D match, TRBD1 (5 bases). The CDR3 is made up of 15 amino acids. Germline CDR1 LGHDT, CDR2 YNNKEL (reference sequence). Trimming shortened V by 1 base and J by 16 bases, and 20 bases separated the two germline ends. The CDR3 sequence is CASSQGWTILGGLHF. CDR3 DNA: TGTGCCAGCAGCCAAGGCTGGACGATCTTGGGGGGACTCCACTTT.

This clonotype was detected ten times or more. This chain connects TRBV5-1 to TRBJ1-1; no clear D. The CDR3 has 13 amino acids. Between the trimmed V and J ends, which lost 2 bases and 1 base, there was a span of 6 bases. Germline assignment: CDR1 SGHRS and CDR2 YFSETQ. This chain's CDR3 is CASSLGTNTEAFF. In DNA, the CDR3 is TGCGCCAGCAGCTTAGGAACGAACACTGAAGCTTTCTTT.